This TCR beta chain was identified during a study of T cell changes during pregnancy in multiple sclerosis. The data were produced by immunoSEQ multiplex PCR, yet TCRdb's version contains in-frame clones alone and is incomplete. The repertoire has about 30,000 clones, about 90% of them found once; the top ten carry around 5%. V was pared by 4 bases and J by 6 bases, with 10 bases between. This CDR3 spans 12 amino acids. Germline assignment: CDR1 SQVTM and CDR2 ANQGSEA. The specimen comprised peripheral blood, sampled in the first trimester of pregnancy. The sequence came from a female donor in good health, enrolled as a control in a pregnancy study. The chain has TRBV29-1 and TRBJ2-1; weak D call: TRBD1 (5 bases). CDR3 nucleotides: TGCAGCGTTGGGGGCGACTTCAATGAGCAGTTCTTC. Translated: CSVGGDFNEQFF.